Shown below are 21 T cell receptor beta chains from a single sample sequenced in a study of a mutant IDH1 vaccine in newly diagnosed glioma. Data came from immunoSEQ multiplex PCR; TCRdb stores just in-frame clones and leaves some out. The repertoire has tens of thousands of clones, roughly 78% of them found once; the top ten carry around 4.9%. Time point noted: week 5, during vaccination. Vaccination comprised doses that each held 300 ug of mutant IDH1 20-mer peptide, plus topical imiquimod. These receptors' targets are unknown. Material: PBMCs, obtained from a glioma patient whose treatment included an IDH1 peptide vaccine. These receptors originate from a man aged 50 to 59 with glioma.

This chain uses TRBV9 with TRBJ1-1; D not certain. CDR1 is SGDLS and CDR2 is YYNGEE in the germline V gene. The CDR3 has 13 residues. Trimming left V 1 base short and J 5 bases short, with 9 bases between. The CDR3 nucleotides read TGTGCCAGCAGCGTAACGGGTGCGACTGAAGCTTTCTTT. As protein: CASSVTGATEAFF.

This clone has just a few counts. The V gene is TRBV4-3, the J gene TRBJ2-7; unclear D gene. Germline lookup yields CDR1 LGHNA and CDR2 YSLEER. The CDR3 is made up of 15 amino acids. Trimming removed 2 bases from V and 0 bases from J, with 11 bases in between. Written as DNA, the CDR3 is TGCGCCAGCAGCCAACTCACCCAAAGCTCCTACGAGCAGTACTTC. Encoded protein: CASSQLTQSSYEQYF.

As regards this clone: At one end the junction does not follow the germline gene, possibly because of a read error. The chain links TRBV5-4 to TRBJ2-7; either TRBD1 or TRBD2 may supply D (5 bases each). The CDR3 consists of 15 residues. Germline-derived CDR1 and CDR2 are SGHNT and YYREEE (reference sequence). The CDR3 nucleotides read TGCGCCAGCAGCCAAGAAGAGGGGAGCTCCTACGAGCAGTACTTC. Translating gives CASSQEEGSSYEQYF.

The J gene is TRBJ2-5, the V gene TRBV30; 7 bases match TRBD2. This CDR3 has 13 amino acids. Germline V gene lookup returns CDR1 GTSNPN and CDR2 SVGIG (reference sequence). DNA of the CDR3: TGTGCATCCGGCGGGAGCGCCCAAGAGACCCAGTACTTC. Amino acid sequence: CASGGSAQETQYF. The whole variable domain, remainder taken from reference TRBV30 and TRBJ2-5, is SQTIHQWPATLVQPVGSPLSLECTVEGTSNPNLYWYRQAAGRGLQLLFYSVGIGQISSEVPQNLSASRPQDRQFILSSKKLLLSDSGFYLCASGGSAQETQYFGPGTRLLVL.

The chain is built from TRBV18 and TRBJ1-1, with no clear D. V was shortened by 5 bases and J by 1 base, with 8 bases between the two germline ends. CDR1 and CDR2 (germline): KGHSH, LQKENI. The length of the CDR3 is 13 residues. In DNA form, the CDR3 reads TGTGCCAGCTCAGGAGGGAGGAACACTGAAGCTTTCTTT. Its protein is CASSGGRNTEAFF.

The chain carries TRBV18 and TRBJ2-1, with TRBD1 matching over 12 bases. CDR3 length: 16 amino acids. Germline CDR1 is KGHSH and CDR2 is LQKENI. Trimming removed 5 bases from V and 2 bases from J; junction bases left unmatched: 4. CDR3 nucleotide sequence: TGTGCCAGCTCAACAGGGACAGGGGGCGCCTACAATGAGCAGTTCTTC. Translated, it gives CASSTGTGGAYNEQFF.

This sequence joins TRBV7-2 and TRBJ2-5; D not certain. Trimming took 3 bases from V and 6 from J, leaving 5 bases between them. The CDR3 covers 11 residues. Germline V lookup: CDR1 SGHTA, CDR2 FQGNSA. CDR3 loop: CASSFTQTQYF. In nucleotides, the CDR3 is TGTGCCAGCAGCTTCACCCAGACCCAGTACTTC.

This chain links TRBV27 with TRBJ1-5; 7 bases agree with TRBD1. The CDR3 spans 14 residues. Germline V CDR1 and CDR2: MNHEY, SMNVEV (reference sequence). The V segment lost 2 bases and the J segment 4 bases; nucleotides outside the gene matches: 2. This CDR3 reads CASSLETGNQPQHF. The CDR3 DNA is TGTGCCAGCAGTTTAGAGACAGGGAATCAGCCCCAGCATTTT.

This clone was detected a few times. The chain joins TRBV9 to TRBJ1-1; a possible D gene is TRBD1 (6 bases). V lost 3 bases and J 1 base, leaving 7 bases between the germline ends. The CDR3 loop spans 13 amino acids. Germline lookup yields CDR1 SGDLS and CDR2 YYNGEE. CDR3 in amino acids: CASSGGQNTEAFF. CDR3 coding DNA: TGTGCCAGCAGCGGGGGACAGAACACTGAAGCTTTCTTT.

This clone has a count of ten or more. V gene TRBV19 combines with J gene TRBJ1-6; D may be TRBD1 (5 bases). Germline lookup yields CDR1 LNHDA and CDR2 SQIVND (reference sequence). V lost 5 bases and J lost 6, with 11 bases in between. The CDR3 sequence is 14 residues long. This chain's CDR3 is CASSWGQGNSPLHF. CDR3 bases: TGTGCCAGTAGTTGGGGTCAGGGTAATTCACCCCTCCACTTT.

The chain joins TRBV7-2 to TRBJ1-4; D uncertain. The V end lost 3 bases, the J end lost 8 bases, and 10 bases lay between the germline ends. Germline V gene data show CDR1 as SGHTA and CDR2 as FQGNSA. The CDR3 has 13 amino acids. The CDR3 here is CASSFMGSEKLFF. For the CDR3, the DNA is TGTGCCAGCAGCTTTATGGGGTCGGAAAAACTGTTTTTT.

The chain couples TRBV5-1 to TRBJ2-1, with 7 nucleotides matching TRBD1. The V gene's germline CDR1 is SGHRS and CDR2 YFSETQ. CDR3 length: 15 amino acids. The V and J ends lost 2 bases and 0 bases, in that order; junction bases with no gene match: 2. CDR3 nucleotide sequence: TGCGCCAGCAGCTTACAGGGGAGCTCCTACAATGAGCAGTTCTTC. It translates to CASSLQGSSYNEQFF.

The CDR3 spells CASSPRQGEGEQFF. In DNA, the CDR3 is TGTGCCAGCTCCCCCAGACAGGGGGAGGGTGAGCAGTTCTTC. This sequence joins TRBV18 and TRBJ2-1; 9 bases match TRBD1. CDR1 and CDR2 (germline): KGHSH, LQKENI. CDR3 length equals 14 residues. Trimming cost V 6 bases and J 9 bases; bases outside gene matches: 9. Full variable domain (missing parts from reference TRBV18 and TRBJ2-1): NAGVMQNPRHLVRRRGQEARLRCSPMKGHSHVYWYRQLPEEGLKFMVYLQKENIIDESGMPKERFSAEFPKEGPSILRIQQVVRGDSAAYFCASSPRQGEGEQFFGPGTRLTVL.

The rearrangement joins TRBV4-1 to TRBJ1-3; possible D gene TRBD1, 6 bases. The CDR3 is 15 amino acids. Germline CDR1 reads MGHRA; CDR2 reads YSYEKL. Trimming shortened V by 4 bases and J by 0 bases, and 10 bases separated the two germline ends. The CDR3 spells CASSPTGSSGNTIYF. In DNA, the CDR3 is TGCGCCAGCAGCCCGACAGGCAGCTCTGGAAACACCATATATTTT.

In its sample, this clone was seen once. The chain combines TRBV5-4 with TRBJ1-2; 7 bases are a match to TRBD1. The CDR3 has 13 residues. In germline, CDR1 is SGHNT, CDR2 YYREEE (reference sequence). Trimming at V came to 4 bases and at J to 8 bases, leaving 8 bases not matched to a gene. The CDR3 sequence: CASSTTGVEGYTF. CDR3 DNA sequence: TGTGCCAGCAGCACTACAGGGGTTGAAGGCTACACCTTC.

This chain connects TRBV9 to TRBJ1-1, with 12 positions matching TRBD1. CDR3 length equals 15 residues. J gave up 3 bases and V 3 bases, and 3 bases lay outside the gene matches. Germline V gene data show CDR1 as SGDLS and CDR2 as YYNGEE. CDR3 nucleotide sequence: TGTGCCAGCAGCGGAGGGACAGGGGGCTACACTGAAGCTTTCTTT. Translation: CASSGGTGGYTEAFF.

This clone was detected once. V gene TRBV9 combines with J gene TRBJ2-5; 9 positions agree with TRBD1. Germline CDR1 and CDR2: SGDLS and YYNGEE. The V segment lost 3 bases and the J segment 4 bases; nucleotides outside the gene matches: 13. The CDR3 totals 17 residues. The chain's CDR3 is CASSETGGLVRGETQYF. CDR3 nucleotides: TGTGCCAGCAGCGAGACAGGGGGGCTGGTGCGTGGAGAGACCCAGTACTTC. The full variable domain, in which reference TRBV9 and TRBJ2-5 provide the parts outside the CDR3, is DSGVTQTPKHLITATGQRVTLRCSPRSGDLSVYWYQQSLDQGLQFLIQYYNGEERAKGNILERFSAQQFPDLHSELNLSSLELGDSALYFCASSETGGLVRGETQYFGPGTRLLVL.

The chain combines TRBV15 with TRBJ1-1, with D uncertain. The V end lost 4 bases, the J end lost 1 base, and 4 bases lay between the germline ends. The V gene's germline CDR1 is LNHNV and CDR2 YYDKDF (reference sequence). The CDR3 is 12 residues long. The CDR3 spells CATSNPNTEAFF. The CDR3 DNA reads TGTGCCACCAGCAATCCGAACACTGAAGCTTTCTTT. Filled out from reference TRBV15 and TRBJ1-1, the complete variable domain reads DAMVIQNPRYQVTQFGKPVTLSCSQTLNHNVMYWYQQKSSQAPKLLFHYYDKDFNNEADTPDNFQSRRPNTSFCFLDIRSPGLGDTAMYLCATSNPNTEAFFGQGTRLTVV.

The chain joins TRBV7-9 to TRBJ2-7; maybe TRBD1 (7 bases). Trimming removed 5 bases at V and 2 bases at J, with 16 bases between. Germline CDR1 reads SEHNR; CDR2 reads FQNEAQ (reference sequence). This CDR3 spans 15 amino acids. In DNA form, the CDR3 reads TGTGCCAGCAGCCCCGCGGGACAGAAGACCTACGAGCAGTACTTC. Translation gives CASSPAGQKTYEQYF.

The gene calls are TRBV7-9 and TRBJ1-5, with TRBD1 matching 10 bases. V gave up 1 base and J gave up 7 bases; unmatched junction bases: 4. Germline V gene data show CDR1 as SEHNR and CDR2 as FQNEAQ (reference sequence). The CDR3 is 15 amino acids. For the CDR3, the DNA is TGTGCCAGCAGCTTAGGAGGGACAGGGGAGCAGCCCCAGCATTTT. Translated, it gives CASSLGGTGEQPQHF.

The chain has TRBV7-2 and TRBJ1-2; D gene unclear. The V end lost 5 bases, the J end lost 6 bases, and 10 bases lay between the germline ends. The CDR3 totals 12 residues. Germline lookup yields CDR1 SGHTA and CDR2 FQGNSA. Written as DNA, the CDR3 is TGTGCCAGCAGCCAGGCGAGGAATGGCTACACCTTC. This sequence encodes CASSQARNGYTF.